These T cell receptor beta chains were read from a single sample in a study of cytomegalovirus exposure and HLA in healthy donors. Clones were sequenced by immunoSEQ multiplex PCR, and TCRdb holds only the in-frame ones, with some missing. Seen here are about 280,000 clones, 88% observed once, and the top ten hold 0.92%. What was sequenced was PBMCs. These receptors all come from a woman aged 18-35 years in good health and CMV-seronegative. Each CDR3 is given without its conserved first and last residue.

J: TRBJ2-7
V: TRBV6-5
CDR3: ASRTSVDEQY

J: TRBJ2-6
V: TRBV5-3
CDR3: ARQGRSGANVLT

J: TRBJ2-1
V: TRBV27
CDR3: ASSLGAGGYNEQF

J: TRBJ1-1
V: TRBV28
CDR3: ASSRERLTEAF

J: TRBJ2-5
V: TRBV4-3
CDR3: ASSQGAGETQY

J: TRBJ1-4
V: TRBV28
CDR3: ASIPGHLNEKLF

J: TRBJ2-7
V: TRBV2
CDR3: ASREVGEQY

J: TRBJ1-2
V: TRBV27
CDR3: ASSWGDRGLSGYT

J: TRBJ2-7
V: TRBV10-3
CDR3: AISESGGTRPYEQY

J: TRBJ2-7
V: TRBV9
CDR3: ASSVTTGSEQY

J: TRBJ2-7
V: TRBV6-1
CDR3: ASTPTGGRWEQY

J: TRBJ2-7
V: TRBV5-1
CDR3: ASSQGQCSSYEQY

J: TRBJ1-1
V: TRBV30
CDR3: AWTKGGANTEAF

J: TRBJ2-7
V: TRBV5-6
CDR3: ATHDRLALSYEQY

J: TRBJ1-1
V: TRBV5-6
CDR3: ASSLAGVTEAF

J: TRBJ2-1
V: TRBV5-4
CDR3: ASSLGPVGSRGNEQF

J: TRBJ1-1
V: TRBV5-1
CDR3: ASSLVARSEAF

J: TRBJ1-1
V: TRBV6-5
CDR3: ASTRGGTEAF

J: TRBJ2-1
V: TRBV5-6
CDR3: ASSPEVSSDNEQF

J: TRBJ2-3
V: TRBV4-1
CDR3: ASSQGRAGPTDTQY

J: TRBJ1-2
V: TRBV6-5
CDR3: ASSTGQPSNYGYT

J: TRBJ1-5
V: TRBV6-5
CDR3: ASSYKPYSNQPQH

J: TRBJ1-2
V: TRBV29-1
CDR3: SVGQGLPDGYT

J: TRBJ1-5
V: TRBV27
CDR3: ASSLTTGGGNQPQH

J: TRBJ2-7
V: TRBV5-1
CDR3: ASSIAGSHYEQY

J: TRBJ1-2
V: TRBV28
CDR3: ASSHGTLTGGYT

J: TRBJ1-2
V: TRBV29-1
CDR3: SAHTTGLRGYT

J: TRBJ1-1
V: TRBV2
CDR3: ASSERAGRAEAF

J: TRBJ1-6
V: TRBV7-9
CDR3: ASSAGGTGDNYNSPLH

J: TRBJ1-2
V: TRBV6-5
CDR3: ASSSVPGSSYGYT

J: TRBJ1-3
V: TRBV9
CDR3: ASSVASSSGNTIY

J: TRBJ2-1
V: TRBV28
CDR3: ASSSAAGRFHNEQF

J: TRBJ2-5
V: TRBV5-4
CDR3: ASTGGRRQETQY

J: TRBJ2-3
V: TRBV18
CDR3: ASSPRGSTSGNTDTQY

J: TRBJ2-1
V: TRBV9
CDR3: ASSQTSGSYNEQF

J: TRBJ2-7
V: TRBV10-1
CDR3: ASSDRAGGSYEQY

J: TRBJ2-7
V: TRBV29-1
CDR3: SALLQGEGYEQY

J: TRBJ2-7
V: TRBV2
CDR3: ASRPAAGTYEQY

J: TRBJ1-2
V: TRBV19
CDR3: ASSILQGSSRYRYGYT

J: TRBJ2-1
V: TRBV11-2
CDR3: ASSLASLADGNEQF

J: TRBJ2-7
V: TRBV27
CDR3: ASSLNRHSYEQY

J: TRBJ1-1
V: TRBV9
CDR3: ASSVYGGNTEAF

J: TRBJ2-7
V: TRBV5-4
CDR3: ASSVGQDNYEQY

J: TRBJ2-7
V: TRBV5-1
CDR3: ASSSGSGSYEQY

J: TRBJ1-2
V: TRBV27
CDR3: ASSFSALEGNYGYT

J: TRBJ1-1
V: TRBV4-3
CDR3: ASSQDFTHLSTGQSEAF

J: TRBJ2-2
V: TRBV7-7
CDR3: ASSSGTGANTGELF

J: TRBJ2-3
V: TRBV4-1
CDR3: ASSQDYLFKQY

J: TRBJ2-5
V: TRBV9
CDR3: ASSADRASARETQY

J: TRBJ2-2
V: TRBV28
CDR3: ASSLVPGVTGELF

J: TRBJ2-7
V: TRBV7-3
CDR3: ASSLTSGEQY

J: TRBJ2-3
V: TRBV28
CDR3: ASSPATSGSADTQY

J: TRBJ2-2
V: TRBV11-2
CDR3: ASSLGLAPTGELF

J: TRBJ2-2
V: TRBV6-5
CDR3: ASSLYGMPGELF

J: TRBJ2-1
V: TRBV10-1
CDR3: ASSESAGGLHEQF